These 3 T cell receptor beta chains were sequenced from one sample in a study of metastatic and nonmetastatic thyroid tumors. MiXCR re-clonotyped the PCR reads for TCRdb. The repertoire consists of some 20,000 clones, with 22% occurring once and the leading ten covering roughly 8%. Among the patients, none had received any treatment before thyroid surgery. Sequencing was performed on adjacent normal tissue. The source is a female donor with papillary thyroid cancer or a benign thyroid nodule (not recorded which). Some clones in this sample may be carry-over from other donors' samples.

This clone is labeled large. A read error may produce the germline difference seen at one junction end. The chain joins TRBV6-1 to TRBJ2-7; D is undetermined. The CDR3 runs 12 residues. CDR1 and CDR2 (germline): MNHNS, SASEGT. This CDR3 is CASNSRVFQFVF. The CDR3 DNA reads TGTGCCAGCAACAGTAGGGTGTTTCAGTTCGTCTTC.

CDR3 sequence (DNA): TGTGCCAGCAGCTCGGACAGGTCGCAGTATTTT. Protein sequence: CASSSDRSQYF. J is TRBJ2-3 and V is TRBV11-1, with 7 bases aligning to TRBD1. Germline-derived CDR1 and CDR2 are SGHAT and FQDESV (reference sequence). The CDR3 runs to 11 residues. With V trimmed by 4 bases and J by 10 bases, 2 bases remained unmatched.

This clone has a handful of counts. This sequence joins TRBV6-1 and TRBJ2-7; unclear D gene. Germline CDR1 and CDR2: MNHNS and SASEGT. Trimming stripped 4 bases from V and 1 base from J, with 5 bases between. The CDR3 length is 12 residues. The CDR3 reads CASSGVSYEQYF. The DNA for the CDR3 is TGTGCCAGCAGTGGGGTTTCCTACGAGCAGTACTTC.